This T cell receptor (beta chain) came from a study of control samples from healthy donors and cancer patients. Data came from immunoSEQ multiplex PCR; TCRdb stores just in-frame clones and leaves some out. The top ten clones hold about 1.5% of a sample with fewer than 200,000 clones, 80% to 95% of them seen once. This clone has a single count. The sequenced sample was blood. The TCR was taken from a young man in good health.

The CDR3 protein is CASSLGPTNTEAFF. The CDR3 DNA reads as TGTGCCAGCAGTTTAGGACCGACGAACACTGAAGCTTTCTTT. V gene TRBV7-3 combines with J gene TRBJ1-1; D uncertain. The CDR3 sequence is 14 residues long. Germline CDR1 SGHTA, CDR2 FQGTGA. Deletions cut 6 bases from V and 1 base from J, with 12 bases between.